This T cell receptor beta chain was sequenced in a study of shared clonotypes between healthy human individuals. DNA at approximately 200 ng, around 30,000 T cell genomes, went into sorted-subset replicate PCRs. TCRdb keeps only in-frame clones here, not all; method: immunoSEQ multiplex PCR. The table includes about 2 million clones, approximately 94% detected once. Study outcomes and limitations: Rarefaction curves obtained for sorted subsets showed sequencing incomplete despite large depth. The study generally estimated greater richness for naive than memory subsets.

V lost 1 base and J 0 bases, leaving 16 bases between the germline ends. This CDR3 contains 18 residues. From germline, CDR1 is LGHNA and CDR2 YSLEER. CD8 cells regarded as naive lacked CD45RO, were positively chosen for CCR7, and omitted terminally differentiated effector memory CD45RA+ cells. With regard to this clone: Its antigen is undetermined.

The chain combines TRBV4-3 with TRBJ1-3; tentatively, D is TRBD1 (5 bases). This sequence originates from a man aged 18-30 years in good health. The sequencing sample was made of naive CD8+ T cells sorted from blood. The chain's CDR3 is CASSQGPGPTSSGNTIYF. For the CDR3, the DNA is TGCGCCAGCAGCCAAGGACCGGGACCAACAAGCTCTGGAAACACCATATATTTT.